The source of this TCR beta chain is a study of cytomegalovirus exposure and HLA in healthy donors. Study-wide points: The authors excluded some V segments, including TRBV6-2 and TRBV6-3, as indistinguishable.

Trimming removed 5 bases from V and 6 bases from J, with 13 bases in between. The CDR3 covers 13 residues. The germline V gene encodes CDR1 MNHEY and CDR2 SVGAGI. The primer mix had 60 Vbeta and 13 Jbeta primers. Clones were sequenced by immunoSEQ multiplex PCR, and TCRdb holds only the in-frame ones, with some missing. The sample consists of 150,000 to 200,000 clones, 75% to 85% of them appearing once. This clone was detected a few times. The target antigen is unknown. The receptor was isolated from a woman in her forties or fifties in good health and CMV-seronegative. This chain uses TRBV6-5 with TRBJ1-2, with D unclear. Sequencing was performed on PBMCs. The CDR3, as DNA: TGTGCCAGCAGTCCACAGTTCCAGGATGGCTACACCTTC. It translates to CASSPQFQDGYTF.